This TCR beta chain was sequenced in a study of blood T cell repertoires in COVID-19. The wider study: Donors in the United States, Italy and Spain gave samples during acute or convalescent COVID-19. T cells, B-cell-depleted T cells, or PBMCs supplied cDNA or gDNA.

J was trimmed by 2 bases and V by 5 bases; bases with no gene match: 6. The germline V gene encodes CDR1 SGHTA and CDR2 FQGNSA. CDR3 length equals 15 residues. As originally analysed: Amplification with reference gene primers provided the estimates of nucleated cell counts. Profiled with immunoSEQ multiplex PCR; TCRdb holds only in-frame clones, not every one. V and J calls and clone size are those listed in that table; D and trimming were worked out from the DNA. The table lists about 260,000 clones, around 78% of them singletons. The chain carries TRBV7-2 and TRBJ2-3; 8 bases line up with TRBD1. The receptor was derived from a man in his 60s who had recovered from COVID-19. The sequenced material came from peripheral blood. CDR3 coding DNA: TGTGCCAGCAGCAGACGACAGGGGTTCACAGATACGCAGTATTTT. This encodes CASSRRQGFTDTQYF.